This T cell receptor beta chain is drawn from a study of T cell responses to AZD1222 COVID-19 vaccine (dated by TCRdb to the early 2020s). In the study overall: AZD1222 recipients with second doses at about 4 weeks or about 12 weeks were pooled, because spike-specific TCR depth and breadth did not differ between schedules. Trial participants were enrolled by age into 18-55, 56-69 and 70-plus year subgroups, with around 150, 28 and 57 TCR-sequenced participants respectively. TCR sequencing covered roughly 230 trial participants: 200 to 220 given two doses of AZD1222 and about 26 given two doses of MenACWY control vaccine.

This specimen's time point label, interpreted: baseline before first vaccination. Vaccinee samples came from UK trials COV001 and COV002, including a single-blind randomized controlled phase 2/3 trial of AZD1222 (ChAdOx1 nCoV-19) in healthy adults. For TCRbeta chain sequencing, PBMC samples from trial participants were taken at day 0 and at day 28 after the second dose. Beyond this particular receptor, the publication reports: Participants were mostly white British and included more females than males, and it was suggested by the authors that clonal diversity may have been underestimated. Conclusions about previously exposed vaccinees are limited because only a handful of AZD1222 recipients were SARS-CoV-2 seropositive at baseline. Because no day 14 peak-response samples were available, the repertoires could be characterized only after the peak T cell response. The whole spike protein was spanned by vaccine-associated CD4 TCRs, and dominant responses were seen in regions 160-218 and 743-854. Epitopes outside the regions mutated in the B.1.351 and B.1.1.7 variants were reportedly recognized by nearly half of the unique spike-specific TCRs. In the small 56-69-year group, the increase in depth fell short of significance, most likely because of low power. After two AZD1222 doses, spike-specific TCR breadth and depth were significantly higher than at day 0 and than in MenACWY recipients.

Regarding this clone: The antigen this receptor binds is unknown. No base-level quality is on record; no much larger clone is a single base apart.

Trimming leaves V shorter by 2 bases and J shorter by 14 bases, with the junction holding 8 bases beyond the gene matches. CDR1 SGDLS and CDR2 YYNGEE were looked up in the germline V gene. Including the terminal cysteine and phenylalanine, the CDR3 comprises 13 residues. Just CDR3 DNA is preserved here, 39 bases in frame from base 1. The CDR3 regions of human TCRbeta chains were analyzed by immunosequencing. In the source study's methods: Repertoire TCRs were matched against a reference library of SARS-CoV-2-specific TCRs generated with the MIRA antigen-specificity platform. Breadth meant the fraction of unique TCRs that were SARS-CoV-2-associated, whereas depth meant the fraction of total T cells that were SARS-CoV-2-associated. Using the MIRA data, each spike-specific TCR was assigned both to the spike region to which the TCR was reactive and to a CD4 or CD8 class. Log10-transformed breadth and depth values were compared by one-way ANOVA with Sidak's multiple comparisons tests. Held by TCRdb, this immuneACCESS table contains in-frame sequences only and omits some clones. Under half of the omission traces to an unresolved V gene where checked; the cause of the rest is unknown. The D gene and trimming were derived from the DNA, and the V and J assignments and clone size from that table. The table for this sample lists around 100,000 clones; around 87% of them were counted only once. The ten biggest clones cover about a sixth of the sample.

This sample comprised peripheral blood, obtained on day 0 of AZD1222 vaccination. The receptor was isolated from an adult in good health. This chain joins TRBV9 to TRBJ2-1, with 9 middle bases fitting TRBD2. The nucleotide sequence reads as follows: TGTGCCAGCAGCGTCGCGGCGGGGGGGCAAGAGTTCTTC. This translates into CASSVAAGGQEFF.